These 27 T cell receptor beta chains came from one sample sequenced in a study of cytomegalovirus exposure and HLA in healthy donors (dated by TCRdb to about 2017). Receptor libraries were prepared by the immunoSEQ multiplex PCR assay. The clones in this table, taken by TCRdb from immuneACCESS, are in-frame only. Not every clone is retained; where verified, under half of the shortfall comes from an unresolved V gene, and the cause of the rest is unknown. Across this sample there are over 70,000 clones, with around 94% seen only once. 0.5% to 0.65% of the sample lies in the top ten. Sequences were obtained from PBMCs. The receptors here all came from a woman between 18 and 29 years old in good health and CMV-seronegative.

The gene calls are TRBV4-3 and TRBJ1-1, with D unresolved. Germline lookup yields CDR1 LGHNA and CDR2 YSLEER. The CDR3 consists of 15 residues. V gave up 4 bases and J gave up 0 bases, with 12 bases separating them. The CDR3: CASSRERALNTEAFF. The CDR3 DNA is TGCGCCAGCAGCCGGGAGAGGGCGCTGAACACTGAAGCTTTCTTT.

This chain uses TRBV4-1 with TRBJ1-4; 9 positions agree with TRBD1. This CDR3 comprises 16 residues. The germline V gene encodes CDR1 MGHRA and CDR2 YSYEKL. V lost 2 bases to trimming and J lost 5 bases; unmatched junction nucleotides: 6. The CDR3 loop reads CASSQPWTGVNEKLFF. Here the CDR3 DNA reads TGCGCCAGCAGCCAACCCTGGACAGGGGTGAATGAAAAACTGTTTTTT.

This rearrangement joins TRBV11-2 to TRBJ2-5; D possibly corresponds to TRBD1 (5 bases). Trimming removed 5 bases at V and 2 bases at J, with 12 bases between. CDR1 SGHAT and CDR2 FQNNGV come from the germline V gene. The CDR3 runs to 14 residues. CDR3 nucleotides: TGTGCCAGCAGCCCAGGGTTCACTCAAGAGACCCAGTACTTC. It is translated as CASSPGFTQETQYF.

V is TRBV4-1 and J is TRBJ2-4; 9 nucleotides match TRBD1. CDR1 and CDR2 (germline): MGHRA, YSYEKL. The CDR3 is made up of 16 amino acids. Germline trimming cut 4 bases from V and 7 bases from J; bases unmatched to any gene: 11. CDR3 in DNA: TGCGCCAGCAGCCCCGTTGACAGGGGGAATAAGAACATTCAGTACTTC. Its translation: CASSPVDRGNKNIQYF.

The gene calls are TRBV6-4 and TRBJ1-2, with 10 positions matching TRBD1. The CDR3 is made up of 14 amino acids. The V gene end was trimmed by 4 bases and the J gene end by 6 bases; junction bases not matched to a gene: 5. Germline CDR1 MRHNA, CDR2 SNTAGT. The CDR3 here is CASSGDRGIHGYTF. CDR3 in DNA: TGTGCCAGCAGTGGGGACAGGGGTATTCATGGCTACACCTTC.

In its sample, this clone was seen once. This rearrangement joins TRBV6-1 to TRBJ2-6; no reliable D call. Trimming stripped 9 bases from V and 1 base from J, with 7 bases between. CDR3 size: 13 residues. Germline CDR1 and CDR2: MNHNS and SASEGT. CDR3 DNA: TGTGCCAGTACAGAGTCTGGGGCCAACGTCCTGACTTTC. This sequence encodes CASTESGANVLTF.

CDR3 sequence (DNA): TGTGCCAGCAGCGTGCGGGCCGCCGACGAGCAGTACTTC. Protein: CASSVRAADEQYF. The chain uses TRBV9 and TRBJ2-7, with a tentative D call TRBD2 (5 bases). The V and J ends lost 2 bases and 5 bases respectively, with 11 bases between them. The germline CDR1 and CDR2 sequences are SGDLS and YYNGEE. The CDR3 covers 13 residues.

The chain recombines TRBV7-9 with TRBJ1-4; TRBD1 agrees at 8 bases. The CDR3 contains 15 residues. Looked up from germline, CDR1 is SEHNR and CDR2 is FQNEAQ (reference sequence). V dropped 4 bases and J dropped 10; count of bases not matched to a gene: 11. CDR3 coding DNA: TGTGCCAGCAGCTCAGAAGGACAGGGTAATCGAAAACTGTTTTTT. Its protein is CASSSEGQGNRKLFF.

The chain couples TRBV19 to TRBJ1-6; D is uncertain. V dropped 3 bases and J dropped 7 bases, with 13 bases sitting between them. Germline loops: CDR1 LNHDA, CDR2 SQIVND (reference sequence). The CDR3 consists of 15 residues. Written as DNA, the CDR3 is TGTGCCAGTAGTATGAGGGAACGGGGAAATTCACCCCTCCACTTT. Translated, it gives CASSMRERGNSPLHF.

This clone has a single count. This chain joins TRBV29-1 and TRBJ2-2, with D possibly TRBD1 on 6 matching bases. The germline V gene encodes CDR1 SQVTM and CDR2 ANQGSEA. Trimming took 5 bases from V and 4 from J, leaving 11 bases between them. The CDR3 length is 13 residues. CDR3 residues: CSVSQGSTGELFF. The CDR3, as DNA: TGCAGCGTTAGCCAGGGGAGCACCGGGGAGCTGTTTTTT.

V is TRBV7-9 and J is TRBJ1-1, with 8 bases that match TRBD1. Germline V CDR1 and CDR2: SEHNR, FQNEAQ (reference sequence). The CDR3 has 18 amino acids. V was clipped by 5 bases and J by 5 bases; unmatched bases: 19. CDR3: CASSRYIASRTGITEAFF. The CDR3 DNA follows: TGTGCCAGCAGCCGATATATAGCTAGCCGGACAGGGATAACTGAAGCTTTCTTT.

This chain links TRBV11-2 with TRBJ1-6; D is perhaps TRBD1 (5 bases). The CDR3 is 16 amino acids. Between the trimmed V and J ends, which lost 5 bases and 10 bases, there was a span of 21 bases. CDR1 and CDR2 (germline): SGHAT, FQNNGV. CDR3 sequence (DNA): TGTGCCAGCAGCCCGGAGGGGAAAGCACGGTACTCACCCCTCCACTTT. It is translated as CASSPEGKARYSPLHF.

J is TRBJ1-1 and V is TRBV28; D perhaps matches TRBD1 (5 bases). The germline gives CDR1 MDHEN, CDR2 SYDVKM. The CDR3 is 16 residues long. The V end was cut by 4 bases, the J end by 5 bases, with 20 bases between. In DNA, the CDR3 is TGTGCCAGCAGTTGGGGTGGGGCCGACGGGGGGACTGAAGCTTTCTTT. Its protein product is CASSWGGADGGTEAFF.

The V gene is TRBV7-9, the J gene TRBJ2-3; 9 bases fit TRBD1. CDR3 length: 15 residues. The J segment lost 4 bases and the V segment lost 4 bases, leaving 6 bases of the junction unmatched. Per the germline V gene, CDR1 is SEHNR and CDR2 is FQNEAQ (reference sequence). DNA for the CDR3: TGTGCCAGCAGCTCCACCGGGACAGGGTCAGATACGCAGTATTTT. It translates to CASSSTGTGSDTQYF.

This chain uses TRBV9 with TRBJ1-3; D call uncertain. There are 14 residues in the CDR3. CDR1 SGDLS and CDR2 YYNGEE come from the germline V gene. V lost 4 bases to trimming and J lost 0 bases, with 8 bases between them. Here the CDR3 reads CASSTEVSGNTIYF. The CDR3 DNA reads as TGTGCCAGCAGCACGGAGGTCTCTGGAAACACCATATATTTT.

In this sample, this clone turned up once. The V gene is TRBV27, the J gene TRBJ1-5, with D perhaps matching TRBD1 (5 bases). The CDR3 spans 15 residues. CDR1 and CDR2 (germline): MNHEY, SMNVEV (reference sequence). Trimming cost V 5 bases and J 7 bases, with 18 bases left between them. In nucleotides, the CDR3 is TGTGCCAGCAGTGCCTCCGGGGGGAATCAGCAGCCCCAGCATTTT. It specifies CASSASGGNQQPQHF.

This clone was picked up one time. V gene TRBV15 combines with J gene TRBJ2-7; 11 nucleotides align to TRBD2. V was clipped by 6 bases and J by 6 bases; unmatched bases: 4. This CDR3 contains 13 residues. CDR1 and CDR2 (germline): LNHNV, YYDKDF (reference sequence). CDR3 sequence: CATRTSGVGEQYF. In DNA form, the CDR3 reads TGTGCCACCAGGACTAGCGGGGTCGGCGAGCAGTACTTC.

The V call is TRBV7-9, the J call TRBJ2-7, with TRBD1 matching 12 bases. The CDR3 is 15 amino acids. Looked up from germline, CDR1 is SEHNR and CDR2 is FQNEAQ (reference sequence). The junction had 2 bases not matched to a gene; V was cut back by 3 bases and J by 2 bases. This CDR3 is CASSFRDRGPYEQYF. For the CDR3, the DNA is TGTGCCAGCAGCTTCCGGGACAGGGGGCCCTACGAGCAGTACTTC. Supplemented by reference TRBV7-9 and TRBJ2-7, the full variable domain reads DTGVSQNPRHKITKRGQNVTFRCDPISEHNRLYWYRQTLGQGPEFLTYFQNEAQLEKSRLLSDRFSAERPKGSFSTLEIQRTEQGDSAMYLCASSFRDRGPYEQYFGPGTRLTVT.

The chain uses TRBV11-2 and TRBJ1-6; D is undetermined. V lost 0 bases and J lost 10, with 13 bases in between. Germline V CDR1 and CDR2: SGHAT, FQNNGV. This CDR3 is 15 amino acids long. Written as DNA, the CDR3 is TGTGCCAGCAGCTTAGAGCGGGGATCGGTGTCACCCCTCCACTTT. This encodes CASSLERGSVSPLHF.

This rearrangement joins TRBV9 to TRBJ1-6, with TRBD1 matching 7 bases. The CDR3 is 14 residues long. From germline, CDR1 is SGDLS and CDR2 YYNGEE. The trim removed 4 bases at V and 8 bases at J, leaving 6 bases unmatched. CDR3 loop: CASSPRQGDSPLHF. CDR3 in DNA: TGTGCCAGCAGCCCCCGACAGGGTGATTCACCCCTCCACTTT.

The genes are TRBV14 and TRBJ1-6; D unclear. This CDR3 has 16 residues. V was shortened by 1 base and J by 3 bases, with 10 bases between the two germline ends. The germline V gene encodes CDR1 SGHDN and CDR2 FVKESK. The CDR3 coding sequence is TGTGCCAGCAGCCAAGGGTATGGAGACTATAATTCACCCCTCCACTTT. Translation: CASSQGYGDYNSPLHF.

V is TRBV2 and J is TRBJ2-5; tentative D call: TRBD2 (5 bases). CDR3 length: 12 amino acids. Germline V CDR1 and CDR2: SNHLY, FYNNEI. Trimming took off 4 bases at V and 5 bases at J, with 8 bases between the two ends. The CDR3 sequence: CASSASGETQYF. CDR3 sequence (DNA): TGTGCCAGCAGTGCGTCGGGGGAGACCCAGTACTTC.

The chain recombines TRBV7-2 with TRBJ2-7; possible D gene TRBD1, 6 bases. Trimming cost V 6 bases and J 3 bases, with 15 bases left between them. The CDR3 totals 14 residues. Germline assignment: CDR1 SGHTA and CDR2 FQGNSA. The CDR3 DNA reads TGTGCCAGCAGTTTCACAGGGCGGCTCTACGAGCAGTACTTC. Its translation is CASSFTGRLYEQYF.

The chain employs TRBV2 and TRBJ1-4; D call uncertain. The CDR3 has 15 amino acids. The germline V gene has CDR1 SNHLY and CDR2 FYNNEI. The V end was cut by 7 bases, the J end by 0 bases, with 12 bases between. As DNA, the CDR3 is TGTGCCAGCAACATCGACTTATCAACTAATGAAAAACTGTTTTTT. Protein product: CASNIDLSTNEKLFF.

V usage is TRBV27 and J usage is TRBJ1-4, with 7 bases matching TRBD1. Germline trimming cut 5 bases from V and 4 bases from J; bases unmatched to any gene: 4. Germline V lookup: CDR1 MNHEY, CDR2 SMNVEV (reference sequence). The CDR3 length is 14 residues. The chain's CDR3 is CASSLGQFNEKLFF. The CDR3 DNA reads TGTGCCAGCAGTCTGGGACAGTTTAATGAAAAACTGTTTTTT.

V and J are TRBV9 and TRBJ2-3; D gene uncertain. Trimming stripped 4 bases from V and 3 bases from J, with 12 bases between. The CDR3 covers 14 residues. CDR1 and CDR2 from the germline V gene are SGDLS and YYNGEE. The CDR3 DNA reads TGTGCCAGCAGCCTAGGCTTTACTACAGATACGCAGTATTTT. Its translation: CASSLGFTTDTQYF.

V usage is TRBV13 and J usage is TRBJ2-3; 11 bases are shared with TRBD2. This CDR3 has 15 residues. The V gene's germline CDR1 is PRHDT and CDR2 FYEKMQ (reference sequence). The trim removed 5 bases at V and 3 bases at J, leaving 4 bases unmatched. The CDR3 DNA reads TGTGCCAGCAGCGTTAGCGGGGGGGCAACAGATACGCAGTATTTT. This codes for CASSVSGGATDTQYF.